This entry describes one TCR beta chain. Its antigen is unknown. The data stem from a study of shared clonotypes between healthy human individuals. Study-wide points: Sharing across a few donors was seen in 4% to 5% of naive CD4 clonotypes. The authors sampled blood alone, and tissue repertoires likely differ.

The assay was immunoSEQ multiplex PCR, and TCRdb's table has in-frame clones only and misses some. The table shows millions of clones, with around 95% occurring only once. This CDR3 contains 15 residues. Trimming took 8 bases from V and 3 from J, leaving 14 bases between them. Germline V gives CDR1 MNHEY, CDR2 SVGAGI. The sequenced material came from naive CD4+ T cells sorted from blood. Sample subset: CD45RA+ positively selected. This clonotype was obtained from a man aged 18-30 years in good health. The gene calls are TRBV6-5 and TRBJ1-6; no clear D gene. The chain's CDR3 is CASFEGSNYNSPLHF. In DNA, the CDR3 is TGTGCCAGCTTTGAGGGCTCGAACTATAATTCACCCCTCCACTTT.